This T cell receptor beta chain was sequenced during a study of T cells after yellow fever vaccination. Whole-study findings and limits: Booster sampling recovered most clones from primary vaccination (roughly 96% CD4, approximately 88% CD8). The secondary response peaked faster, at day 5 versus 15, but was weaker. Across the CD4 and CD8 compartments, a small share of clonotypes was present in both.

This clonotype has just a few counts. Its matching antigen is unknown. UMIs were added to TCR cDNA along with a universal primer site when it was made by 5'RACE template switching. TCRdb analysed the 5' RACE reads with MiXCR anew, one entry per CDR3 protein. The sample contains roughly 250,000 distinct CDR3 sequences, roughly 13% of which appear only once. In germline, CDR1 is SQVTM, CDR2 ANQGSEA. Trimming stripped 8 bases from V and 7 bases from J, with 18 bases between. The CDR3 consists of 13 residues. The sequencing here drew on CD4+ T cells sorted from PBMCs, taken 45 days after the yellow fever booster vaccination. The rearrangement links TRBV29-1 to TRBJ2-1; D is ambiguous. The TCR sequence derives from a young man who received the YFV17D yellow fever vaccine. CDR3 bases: TGCAGCACTGTGACTGGAGCGAGGAATGAGCAGTTCTTC. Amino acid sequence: CSTVTGARNEQFF.